The subject of this entry is one TCR beta chain. This entry belongs to a study of shared clonotypes between healthy human individuals. The overall study: A few men and a couple of women, aged 18 to 49, were donors.

The repertoire was sequenced with immunoSEQ multiplex PCR; TCRdb's copy has only in-frame clones and lacks some. Of about 490,000 clones listed, approximately 82% were seen once; the top ten hold more than 10%. Germline values: CDR1 MNHNS, CDR2 SASEGT. V was cut by 7 bases and J by 2 bases, with 12 bases left in between. CDR3 length: 14 residues. Sequencing was carried out using PBMCs. V gene TRBV6-1 combines with J gene TRBJ2-1, with a tentative D call TRBD1 (5 bases). This TCR was sampled from a woman aged 40 to 55 in good health. Some clones in this sample may be carry-over from other donors' samples. The CDR3 DNA follows: TGTGCCAGCACCCCTGACAGTCCCTACAATGAGCAGTTCTTC. Translation gives CASTPDSPYNEQFF.